The following is a TCR beta chain sequence with its context. Its specific antigen is unknown. Per-base qualities were not stored, and no clone one base away is much larger. The data were obtained in a study of T-cell memory formation after mild COVID-19 (dated by TCRdb to the early 2020s). Looking at the study overall: TCR sequence clusters from the two donors were largely donor specific. Two young, previously healthy adult volunteers, one female and one male, were included in the cohort. In two donors, T-cell clones that expanded and contracted after mild COVID-19 were tracked by sequencing TCRalpha and TCRbeta repertoires over time. Overall study results and their limits: From day 15 to 85, contracting clones showed balanced CD4/CD8 phenotypes, whereas a second wave of clones that expanded from day 15 to 37 leaned towards CD4+. Contracting CD4+ clones appeared mostly in the CM and EM memory subsets, whereas CD8+ clones were enriched in EMRA. SARS-CoV-2 specificity of the second-wave clones peaking on day 37 was not confirmed. Some responding clones were detected in pre-infection memory, suggesting pre-existing cross-reactive memory T cells joined the SARS-CoV-2 response. The study included only two mild cases, and larger cohorts that include severe cases with pre-infection samples were judged to be necessary.

V is reduced by 2 bases and J by 1 base, leaving a spacing of 9 bases between them. From a lookup of the germline V gene, CDR1 and CDR2 are MNHEY and SVGEGT. Measured from the cysteine to the valine, the CDR3 is 14 residues long. The only DNA kept is the CDR3, 42 bases in frame from the first base. Ficoll-Paque density gradient centrifugation was used to isolate PBMCs. Sequencing instrument: Illumina NovaSeq 6000. TCRalpha and TCRbeta cDNA libraries were constructed by 5'RACE with constant-segment primers, with sample barcodes and unique molecular identifiers being introduced. Trizol reagent was used to extract RNA from every sample. Library amplification was performed in two PCR steps, and a second sample barcode and Illumina TruSeq adapters were introduced in the second step. Libraries were sequenced on an Illumina NovaSeq with 2 x 150 bp paired-end reads. The published analysis was carried out like this. With migec v1.2.7, reads were demultiplexed and then collapsed into UMI-guided consensus sequences. Using mixcr v2.1.11, UMI consensuses were aligned to TRA and TRB V and J templates and then assembled into clonotypes. A clonotype was counted as expanded or contracted only if both edgeR and NoisET called the change significant, with noise models trained on biological replicates. For edgeR calls, the thresholds were a false discovery rate-adjusted p below 0.01 and a log2 fold-change of 1. PCA with hierarchical clustering of max-normalized trajectories of the 1000 most abundant clonotypes was used as exploratory dynamics analysis. The CD4 or CD8 phenotype of responding clones was assigned using the separately sequenced CD4+ and CD8+ repertoires. TCRdb took the public reads, trimmed them with fastp at Q25, ran MiXCR for clone calling and kept in-frame beta chains. Entries are consolidated by CDR3 protein sequence, retaining the most common genes and DNA. These V and J calls derive from TCRdb rather than the authors' analysis. This sample comprises about 55,000 distinct CDR3 sequences, around a quarter of them detected only once. The ten top clones hold more than 40% of the sample.

The sequence derives from a man aged 18 to 29 who had mild COVID-19 (a few samples of this study predate the infection). The sample titles of this study are shuffled in the database, so cell type and time point are left out; the donor was told from shared clones. The chain joins TRBV6-2 or TRBV6-3 to TRBJ2-7; the D gene could be either TRBD1 or TRBD2, each agreeing at 5 bases. The sample comprised PBMCs or a T cell subset sorted from them (not recorded which). The nucleotide sequence reads as follows: TGTGCCAGCAGTTACGGCAGGGAGTCCTACGAGCAGTACGTC. Its amino acids are CASSYGRESYEQYV.